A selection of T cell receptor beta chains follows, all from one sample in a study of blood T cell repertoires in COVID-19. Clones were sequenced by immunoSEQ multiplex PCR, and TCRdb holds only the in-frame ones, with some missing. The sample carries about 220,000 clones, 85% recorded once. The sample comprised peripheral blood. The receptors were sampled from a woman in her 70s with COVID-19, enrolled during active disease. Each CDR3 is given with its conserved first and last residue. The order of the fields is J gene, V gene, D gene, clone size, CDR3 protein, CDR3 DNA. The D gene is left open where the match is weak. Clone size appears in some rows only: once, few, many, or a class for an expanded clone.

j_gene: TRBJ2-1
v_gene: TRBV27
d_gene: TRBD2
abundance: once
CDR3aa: CASSGRTSGSYEQFF
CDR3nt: TGTGCCAGCAGTGGGAGGACTAGCGGGAGCTATGAGCAGTTCTTC

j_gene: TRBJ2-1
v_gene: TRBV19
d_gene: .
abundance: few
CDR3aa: CASSKPGDDEQFF
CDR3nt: TGTGCCAGTAGTAAACCAGGGGACGATGAGCAGTTCTTC

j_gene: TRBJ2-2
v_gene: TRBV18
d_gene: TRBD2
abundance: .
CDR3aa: CASSPLAGEGTGELFF
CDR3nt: TGTGCCAGCTCACCACTTGCGGGAGAAGGGACCGGGGAGCTGTTTTTT

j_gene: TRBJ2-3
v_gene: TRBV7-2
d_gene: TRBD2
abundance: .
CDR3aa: CASSLALTSGDLTDTQYF
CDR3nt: TGTGCCAGCAGCTTAGCCTTGACTAGCGGGGACCTCACAGATACGCAGTATTTT

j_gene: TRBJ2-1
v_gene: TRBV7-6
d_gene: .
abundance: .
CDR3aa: CASSLGAIYNEQFF
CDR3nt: TGTGCCAGCAGCTTAGGCGCTATTTACAATGAGCAGTTCTTC

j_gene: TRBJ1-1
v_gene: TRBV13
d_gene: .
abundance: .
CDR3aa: CASTQGTEAFF
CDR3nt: TGTGCCAGTACACAGGGTACTGAAGCTTTCTTT

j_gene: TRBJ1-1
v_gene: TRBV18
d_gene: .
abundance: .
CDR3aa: CASSPQGTRMNTEAFF
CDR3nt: TGTGCCAGCTCACCACAGGGGACAAGGATGAACACTGAAGCTTTCTTT

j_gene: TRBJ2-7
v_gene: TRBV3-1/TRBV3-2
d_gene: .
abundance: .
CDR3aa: CASSQSSLIYEQYF
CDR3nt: TGTGCCAGCAGCCAGTCTAGTTTGATCTACGAGCAGTACTTC

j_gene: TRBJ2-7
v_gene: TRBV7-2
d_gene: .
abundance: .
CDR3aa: CASSLGGSNYEQYF
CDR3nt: TGTGCCAGCAGCTTAGGGGGCAGTAACTACGAGCAGTACTTC

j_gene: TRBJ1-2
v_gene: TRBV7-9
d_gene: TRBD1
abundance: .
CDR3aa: CASRKGGAGYGYTF
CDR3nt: TGTGCCAGCAGGAAAGGGGGCGCGGGCTATGGCTACACCTTC

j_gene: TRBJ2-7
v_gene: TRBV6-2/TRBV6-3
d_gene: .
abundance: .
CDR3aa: CASSLGRGIAYEQYF
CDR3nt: TGTGCCAGCAGTCTGGGGCGAGGTATCGCCTACGAGCAGTACTTC

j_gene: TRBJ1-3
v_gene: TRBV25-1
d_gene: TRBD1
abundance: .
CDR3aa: CASSDPRTGEHGNTIYF
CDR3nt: TGTGCCAGCAGTGATCCCCGGACAGGGGAGCACGGAAACACCATATATTTT

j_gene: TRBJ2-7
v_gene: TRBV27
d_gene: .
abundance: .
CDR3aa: CASSRWDTPYEQYF
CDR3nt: TGTGCCAGCAGTCGCTGGGACACACCCTACGAGCAGTACTTC

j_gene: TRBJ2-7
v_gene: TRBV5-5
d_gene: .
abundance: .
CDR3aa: CASSDMSGFYEQYF
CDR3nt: TGTGCCAGCAGCGACATGTCGGGGTTCTACGAGCAGTACTTC

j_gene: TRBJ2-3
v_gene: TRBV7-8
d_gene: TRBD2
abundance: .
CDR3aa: CASSLARQREMMDTQYF
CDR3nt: TGTGCCAGCAGCTTAGCGCGCCAGCGGGAGATGATGGATACGCAGTATTTT

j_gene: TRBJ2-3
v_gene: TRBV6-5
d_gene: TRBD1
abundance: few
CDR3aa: CASSFDRASADTQYF
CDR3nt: TGTGCCAGCAGCTTTGACAGGGCTTCGGCAGATACGCAGTATTTT

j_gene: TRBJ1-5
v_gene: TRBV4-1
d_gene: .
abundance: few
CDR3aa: CASSQGQTESNQPQHF
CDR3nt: TGCGCCAGCAGCCAAGGTCAGACAGAAAGCAATCAGCCCCAGCATTTT

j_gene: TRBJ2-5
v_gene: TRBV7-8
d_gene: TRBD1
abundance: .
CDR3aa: CASSATGGLETQYF
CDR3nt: TGTGCCAGCAGCGCGACAGGGGGATTAGAGACCCAGTACTTC

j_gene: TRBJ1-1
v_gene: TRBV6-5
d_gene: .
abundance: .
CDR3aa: CASSYGRGTEAFF
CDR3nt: TGTGCCAGCAGTTATGGCAGGGGCACTGAAGCTTTCTTT

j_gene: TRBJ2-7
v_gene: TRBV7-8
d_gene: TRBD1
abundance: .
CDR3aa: CASSLAHRGRLYEQYF
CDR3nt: TGTGCCAGCAGCTTAGCCCACAGGGGAAGGCTATACGAGCAGTACTTC

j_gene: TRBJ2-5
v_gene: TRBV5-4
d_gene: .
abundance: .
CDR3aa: CASSLNRNIRETQYF
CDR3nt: TGTGCCAGCAGCTTGAACAGAAATATAAGGGAGACCCAGTACTTC

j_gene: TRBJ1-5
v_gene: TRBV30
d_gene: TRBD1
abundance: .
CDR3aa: CAWSGPGTANQPQHF
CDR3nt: TGTGCCTGGAGTGGACCCGGGACAGCTAATCAGCCCCAGCATTTT

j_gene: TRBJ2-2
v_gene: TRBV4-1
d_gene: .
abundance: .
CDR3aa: CASSQGAAREGRSGELFF
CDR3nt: TGCGCCAGCAGCCAAGGCGCCGCTCGTGAGGGGAGGAGCGGGGAGCTGTTTTTT

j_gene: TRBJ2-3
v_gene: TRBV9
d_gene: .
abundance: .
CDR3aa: CASTKRGGGDTDTQYF
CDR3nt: TGTGCCAGCACCAAGAGGGGGGGCGGGGACACAGATACGCAGTATTTT

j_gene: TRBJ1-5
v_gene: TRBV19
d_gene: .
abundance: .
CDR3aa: CASRWRSANQPQHF
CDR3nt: TGTGCCAGTCGCTGGAGAAGTGCCAATCAGCCCCAGCATTTT